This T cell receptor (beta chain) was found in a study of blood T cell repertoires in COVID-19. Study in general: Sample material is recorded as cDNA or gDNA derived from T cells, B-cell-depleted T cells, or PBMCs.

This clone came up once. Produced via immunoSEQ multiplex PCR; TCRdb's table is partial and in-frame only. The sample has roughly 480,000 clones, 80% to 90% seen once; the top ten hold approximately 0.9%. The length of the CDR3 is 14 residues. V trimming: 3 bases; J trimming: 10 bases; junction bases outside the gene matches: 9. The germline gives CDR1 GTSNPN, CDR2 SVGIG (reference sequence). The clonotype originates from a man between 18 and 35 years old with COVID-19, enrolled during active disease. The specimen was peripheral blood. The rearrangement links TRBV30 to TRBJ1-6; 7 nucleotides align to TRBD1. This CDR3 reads CAWSHRQGHSPLHF. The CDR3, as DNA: TGTGCCTGGAGCCACCGACAGGGCCACTCACCCCTCCACTTT.